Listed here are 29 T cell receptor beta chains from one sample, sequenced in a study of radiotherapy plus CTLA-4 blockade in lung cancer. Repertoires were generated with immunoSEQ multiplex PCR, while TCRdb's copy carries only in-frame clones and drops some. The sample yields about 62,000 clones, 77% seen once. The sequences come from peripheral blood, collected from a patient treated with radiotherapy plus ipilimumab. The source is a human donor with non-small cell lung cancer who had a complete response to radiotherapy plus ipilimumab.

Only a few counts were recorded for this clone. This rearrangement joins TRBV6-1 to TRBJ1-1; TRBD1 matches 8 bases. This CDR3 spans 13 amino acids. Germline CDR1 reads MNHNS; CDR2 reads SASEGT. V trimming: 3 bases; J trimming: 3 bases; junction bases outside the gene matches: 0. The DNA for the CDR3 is TGTGCCAGCAGTGACAGGGGGCACACTGAAGCTTTCTTT. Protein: CASSDRGHTEAFF.

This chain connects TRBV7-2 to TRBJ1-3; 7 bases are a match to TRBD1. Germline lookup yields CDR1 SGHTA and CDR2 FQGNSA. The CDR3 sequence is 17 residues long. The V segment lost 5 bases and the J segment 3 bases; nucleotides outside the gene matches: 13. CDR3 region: CASSVDSQGVGGNTIYF. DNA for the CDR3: TGTGCCAGCAGCGTAGATTCTCAGGGGGTCGGTGGAAACACCATATATTTT. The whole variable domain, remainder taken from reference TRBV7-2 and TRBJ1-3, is GAGVSQSPSNKVTEKGKDVELRCDPISGHTALYWYRQSLGQGLEFLIYFQGNSAPDKSGLPSDRFSAERTGGSVSTLTIQRTQQEDSAVYLCASSVDSQGVGGNTIYFGEGSWLTVV.

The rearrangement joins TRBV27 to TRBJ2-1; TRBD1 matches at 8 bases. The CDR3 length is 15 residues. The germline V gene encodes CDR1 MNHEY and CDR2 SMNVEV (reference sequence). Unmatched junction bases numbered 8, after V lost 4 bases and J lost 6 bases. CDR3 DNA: TGTGCCAGCAGTTCCGGGACAGGCGGGGTCAATGAGCAGTTCTTC. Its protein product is CASSSGTGGVNEQFF.

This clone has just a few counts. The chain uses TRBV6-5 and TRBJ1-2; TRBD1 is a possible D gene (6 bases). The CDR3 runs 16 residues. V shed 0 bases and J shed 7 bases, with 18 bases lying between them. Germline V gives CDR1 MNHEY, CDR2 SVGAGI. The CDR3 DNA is TGTGCCAGCAGTTACTCCCAGGGGCCCTGGGTGGCTGGCTACACCTTC. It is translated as CASSYSQGPWVAGYTF.

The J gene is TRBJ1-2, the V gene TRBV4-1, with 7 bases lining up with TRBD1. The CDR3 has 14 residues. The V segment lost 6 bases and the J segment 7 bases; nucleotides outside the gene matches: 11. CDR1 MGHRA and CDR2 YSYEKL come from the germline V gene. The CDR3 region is CASRLQGEIGGYTF. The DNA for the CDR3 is TGCGCCAGCAGACTCCAGGGGGAGATAGGTGGCTACACCTTC.

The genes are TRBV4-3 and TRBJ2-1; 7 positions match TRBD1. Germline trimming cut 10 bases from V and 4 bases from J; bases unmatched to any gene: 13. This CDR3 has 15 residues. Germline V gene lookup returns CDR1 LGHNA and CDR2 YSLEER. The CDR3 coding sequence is TGCGCCAACGGGACAGCTTCTCCCGTTTACAATGAGCAGTTCTTC. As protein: CANGTASPVYNEQFF.

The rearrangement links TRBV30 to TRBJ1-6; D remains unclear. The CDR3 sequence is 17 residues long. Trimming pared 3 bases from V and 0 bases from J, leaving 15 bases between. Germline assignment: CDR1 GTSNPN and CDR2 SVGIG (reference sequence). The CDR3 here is CAWSLWARSSYNSPLHF. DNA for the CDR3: TGTGCCTGGAGCCTTTGGGCCCGGAGCTCCTATAATTCACCCCTCCACTTT.

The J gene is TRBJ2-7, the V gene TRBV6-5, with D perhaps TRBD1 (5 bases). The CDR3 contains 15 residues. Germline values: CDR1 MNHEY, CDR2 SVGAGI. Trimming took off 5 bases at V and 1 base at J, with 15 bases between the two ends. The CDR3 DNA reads TGTGCCAGCAGTAACCCGGCTCAGGGATCCTACGAGCAGTACTTC. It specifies CASSNPAQGSYEQYF.

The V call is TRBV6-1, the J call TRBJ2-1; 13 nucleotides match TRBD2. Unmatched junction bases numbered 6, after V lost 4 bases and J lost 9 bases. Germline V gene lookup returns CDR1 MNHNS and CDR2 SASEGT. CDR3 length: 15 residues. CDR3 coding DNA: TGTGCCAGCAGTGGGACTAGCGGGAGATACGGTGAGCAGTTCTTC. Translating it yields CASSGTSGRYGEQFF.

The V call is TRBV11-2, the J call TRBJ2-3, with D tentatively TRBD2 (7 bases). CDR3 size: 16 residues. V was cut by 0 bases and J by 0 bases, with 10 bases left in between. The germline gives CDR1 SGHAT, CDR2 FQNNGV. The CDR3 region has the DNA TGTGCCAGCAGCTTAGATCGCGGGGGCAGCACAGATACGCAGTATTTT. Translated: CASSLDRGGSTDTQYF.

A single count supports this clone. CDR3 sequence (DNA): TGTGCCAGCAGCTTAGGACATCGGACACCCCTCCACTTT. Encoded protein: CASSLGHRTPLHF. This chain links TRBV11-2 with TRBJ1-6; D not certain. The CDR3 extends over 13 amino acids. V dropped 1 base and J dropped 11 bases, with 9 bases sitting between them. The germline V gene encodes CDR1 SGHAT and CDR2 FQNNGV.

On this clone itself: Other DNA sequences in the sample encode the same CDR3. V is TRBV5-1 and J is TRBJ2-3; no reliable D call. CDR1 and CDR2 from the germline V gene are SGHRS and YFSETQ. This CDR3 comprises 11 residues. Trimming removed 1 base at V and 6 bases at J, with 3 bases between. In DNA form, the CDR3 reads TGCGCCAGCAGCTTGAAGGATACGCAGTATTTT. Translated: CASSLKDTQYF.

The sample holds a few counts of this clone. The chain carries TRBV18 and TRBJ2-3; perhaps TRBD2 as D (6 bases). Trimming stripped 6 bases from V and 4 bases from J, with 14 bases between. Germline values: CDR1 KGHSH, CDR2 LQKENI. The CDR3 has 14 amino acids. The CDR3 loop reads CASSRDQAPDTQYF. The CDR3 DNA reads TGTGCCAGCTCGCGGGACCAGGCCCCAGATACGCAGTATTTT.

CDR3 protein: CASSLWERQGAEETQYF. Here the CDR3 DNA reads TGTGCCAGCAGTTTATGGGAACGACAGGGCGCTGAGGAGACCCAGTACTTC. The V and J genes are TRBV28 and TRBJ2-5; TRBD1 agrees at 7 bases. The junction had 12 bases not matched to a gene; V was cut back by 0 bases and J by 5 bases. The V gene's germline CDR1 is MDHEN and CDR2 SYDVKM. The CDR3 covers 17 residues. The variable domain in full, with the rest retrieved from reference TRBV28 and TRBJ2-5, is DVKVTQSSRYLVKRTGEKVFLECVQDMDHENMFWYRQDPGLGLRLIYFSYDVKMKEKGDIPEGYSVSREKKERFSLILESASTNQTSMYLCASSLWERQGAEETQYFGPGTRLLVL.

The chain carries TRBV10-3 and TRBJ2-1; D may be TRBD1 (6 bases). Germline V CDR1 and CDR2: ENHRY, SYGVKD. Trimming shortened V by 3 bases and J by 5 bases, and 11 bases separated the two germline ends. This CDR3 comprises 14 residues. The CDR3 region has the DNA TGTGCCATCAGTGACAGGGGTTTGAACAATGAGCAGTTCTTC. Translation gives CAISDRGLNNEQFF.

The CDR3 loop reads CAWSRQGVNEKLFF. In nucleotides, the CDR3 is TGTGCCTGGAGTCGACAGGGGGTTAATGAAAAACTGTTTTTT. The genes are TRBV30 and TRBJ1-4, with TRBD1 matching over 9 bases. Germline-derived CDR1 and CDR2 are GTSNPN and SVGIG (reference sequence). This CDR3 contains 14 residues. The V gene end was trimmed by 2 bases and the J gene end by 4 bases; junction bases not matched to a gene: 2.

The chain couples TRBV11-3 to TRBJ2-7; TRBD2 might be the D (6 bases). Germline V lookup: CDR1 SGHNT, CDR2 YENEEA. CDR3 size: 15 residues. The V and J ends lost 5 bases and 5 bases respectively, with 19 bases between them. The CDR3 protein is CASSQAGSYLHEQYV. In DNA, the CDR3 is TGTGCCAGCAGCCAAGCGGGTTCGTATCTCCACGAGCAGTACGTC.

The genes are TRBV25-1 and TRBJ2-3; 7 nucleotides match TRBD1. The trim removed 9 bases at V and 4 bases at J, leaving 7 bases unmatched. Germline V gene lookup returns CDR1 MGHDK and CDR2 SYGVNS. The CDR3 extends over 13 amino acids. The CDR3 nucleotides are TGTGCCAGTTCGACTACAGGGGCAGATACGCAGTATTTT. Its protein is CASSTTGADTQYF.

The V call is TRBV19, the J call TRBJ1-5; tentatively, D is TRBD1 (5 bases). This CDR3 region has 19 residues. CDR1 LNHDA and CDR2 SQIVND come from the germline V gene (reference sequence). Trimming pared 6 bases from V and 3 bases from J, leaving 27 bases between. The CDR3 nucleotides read TGTGCCAGTAGGAACTGGCTAGGGACCTCTGGGGGATCCAATCAGCCCCAGCATTTT. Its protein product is CASRNWLGTSGGSNQPQHF.

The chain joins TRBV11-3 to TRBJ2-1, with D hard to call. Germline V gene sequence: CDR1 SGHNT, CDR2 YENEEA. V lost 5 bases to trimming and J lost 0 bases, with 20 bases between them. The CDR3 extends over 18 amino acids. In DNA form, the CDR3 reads TGTGCCAGCAGCCCTCGCCCCGGGTCTTCGGGCTCCTACAATGAGCAGTTCTTC. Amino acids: CASSPRPGSSGSYNEQFF.

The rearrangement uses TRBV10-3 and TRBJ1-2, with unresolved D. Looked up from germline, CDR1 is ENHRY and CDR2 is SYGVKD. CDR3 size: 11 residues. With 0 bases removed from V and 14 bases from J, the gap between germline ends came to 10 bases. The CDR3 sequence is CAISESREATF. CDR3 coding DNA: TGTGCCATCAGTGAGTCCCGGGAAGCTACCTTC.

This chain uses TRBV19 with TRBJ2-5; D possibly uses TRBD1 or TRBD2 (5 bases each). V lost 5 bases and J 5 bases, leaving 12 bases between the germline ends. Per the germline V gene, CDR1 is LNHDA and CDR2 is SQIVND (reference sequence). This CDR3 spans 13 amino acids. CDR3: CASSSWGIETQYF. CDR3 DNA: TGTGCCAGTAGTTCTTGGGGGATCGAGACCCAGTACTTC.

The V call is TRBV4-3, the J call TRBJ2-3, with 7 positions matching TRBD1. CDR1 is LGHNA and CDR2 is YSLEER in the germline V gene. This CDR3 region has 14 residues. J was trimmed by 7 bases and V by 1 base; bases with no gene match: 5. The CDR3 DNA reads TGCGCCAGCAGCCAAGGACAGGGTCGAAATACGCAGTATTTT. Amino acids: CASSQGQGRNTQYF.

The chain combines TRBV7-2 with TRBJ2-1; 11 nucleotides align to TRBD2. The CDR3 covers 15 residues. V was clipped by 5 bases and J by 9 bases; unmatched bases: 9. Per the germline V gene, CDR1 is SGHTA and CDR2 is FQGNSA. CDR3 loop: CASSPRLAGLGEQFF. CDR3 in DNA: TGTGCCAGCAGCCCACGACTAGCGGGATTAGGTGAGCAGTTCTTC.

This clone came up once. The CDR3 nucleotides are TGCAGTGCTACCCCTGGGGATGGCTACACCTTC. Residues: CSATPGDGYTF. V gene TRBV20-1 combines with J gene TRBJ1-2; no clear D. CDR1 DFQATT and CDR2 SNEGSKA come from the germline V gene (reference sequence). The CDR3 is 11 amino acids. V lost 4 bases to trimming and J lost 6 bases, with 9 bases between them.

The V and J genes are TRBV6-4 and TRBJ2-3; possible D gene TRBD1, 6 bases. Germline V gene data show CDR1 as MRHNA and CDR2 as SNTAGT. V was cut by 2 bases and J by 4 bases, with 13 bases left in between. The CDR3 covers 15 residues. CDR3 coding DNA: TGTGCCAGCAGTGACGGACAGCAGATAGCAGATACGCAGTATTTT. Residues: CASSDGQQIADTQYF.

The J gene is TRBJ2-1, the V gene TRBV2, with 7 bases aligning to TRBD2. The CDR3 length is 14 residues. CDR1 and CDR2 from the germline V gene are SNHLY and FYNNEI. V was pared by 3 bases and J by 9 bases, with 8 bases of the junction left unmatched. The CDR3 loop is CASSERGGAVEQFF. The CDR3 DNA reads TGTGCCAGCAGTGAGCGCGGGGGAGCGGTTGAGCAGTTCTTC.

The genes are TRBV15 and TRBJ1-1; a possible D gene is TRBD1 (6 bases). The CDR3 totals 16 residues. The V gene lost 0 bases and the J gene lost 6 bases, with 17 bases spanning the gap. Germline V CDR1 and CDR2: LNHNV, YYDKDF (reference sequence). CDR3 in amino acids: CATSRDLTGQGPEAFF. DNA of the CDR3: TGTGCCACCAGCAGAGATTTGACAGGCCAAGGGCCTGAAGCTTTCTTT.

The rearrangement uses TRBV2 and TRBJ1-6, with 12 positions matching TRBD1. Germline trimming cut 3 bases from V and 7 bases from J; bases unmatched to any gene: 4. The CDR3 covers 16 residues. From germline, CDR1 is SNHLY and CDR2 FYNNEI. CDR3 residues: CASSEGQGAGNSPLHF. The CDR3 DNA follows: TGTGCCAGCAGTGAGGGACAGGGGGCCGGGAATTCACCCCTCCACTTT.